This is a list of T cell receptor beta chains from one sample in a study of shared clonotypes between healthy human individuals. Some clones are missing from TCRdb's copy, which holds only in-frame ones; the method was immunoSEQ multiplex PCR. Of roughly 2 million clones in the sample, about 95% were seen once. The sample was naive CD8+ T cells sorted from blood. The receptors derive from a young man in good health. The CDR3 runs from the conserved cysteine through the conserved F or W. A D gene is named only where the DNA matches it firmly. Clone size is shown for a subset of rows, as once, few, many or a class of expanded clone.

TRBJ1-6 | once | TRBV4-2 | TRBD1 | TGTGCCAGCAGCCACATAACCGGGACAGATTATAATTCACCCCTCCACTTT | CASSHITGTDYNSPLHF
TRBJ2-7 | . | TRBV4-3 | . | TGCGCCAGCAGCCAAGATCGTACCTACGAGCAGTACTTC | CASSQDRTYEQYF
TRBJ2-1 | . | TRBV7-8 | . | TGTGCCAGCAGCTTAGAGCAGGGGGGCTACAATGAGCAGTTCTTC | CASSLEQGGYNEQFF
TRBJ2-7 | . | TRBV5-4 | . | TGTGCCAGCAGCTTGTTTAGCGGTCCCCCCTACGAGCAGTACTTC | CASSLFSGPPYEQYF
TRBJ2-2 | few | TRBV9 | TRBD2 | TGTGCCAGCAGCGGGACTAGCGGGAGTACTATGGGGGAGCTGTTTTTT | CASSGTSGSTMGELFF
TRBJ2-7 | . | TRBV6-1 | TRBD2 | TGTGCCAGCAGTGAGGCCGGGACTAGCTACTCCTACGAGCAGTACTTC | CASSEAGTSYSYEQYF
TRBJ2-3 | . | TRBV2 | TRBD2 | TGTGCCAGCAGTGAGAGCGGGACGCGCACAGATACGCAGTATTTT | CASSESGTRTDTQYF
TRBJ2-7 | once | TRBV27 | TRBD1 | TGTGCCAGCAGTTTACGCCGACAGGGGGACTACGAGCAGTACTTC | CASSLRRQGDYEQYF
TRBJ2-1 | . | TRBV7-9 | . | TGTGCCAGCAGCTTAGCGGTCGGGGCTGGGTCCTACAATGAGCAGTTCTTC | CASSLAVGAGSYNEQFF
TRBJ2-1 | . | TRBV5-1 | TRBD2 | TGCGCCAGCAGCTTGGCTCCGGGGGAGCGGGGGATTTACAATGAGCAGTTCTTC | CASSLAPGERGIYNEQFF
TRBJ2-7 | . | TRBV11-2 | TRBD2 | TGTGCCAGCAGCCCGGGACTAGCGGGATTTAGCTCCTACGAGCAGTACTTC | CASSPGLAGFSSYEQYF
TRBJ2-6 | . | TRBV6-5 | . | TGTGCCAGCAGTAGTGCCGGGGCCAACGTCCTGACTTTC | CASSSAGANVLTF
TRBJ2-7 | . | TRBV10-3 | TRBD1 | TGTGCCATCAGTGATCGCCCCGGGACAGGGGGGCACGAGCAGTACTTC | CAISDRPGTGGHEQYF
TRBJ2-7 | . | TRBV6-1 | TRBD2 | TGTGCCAGCAGTGAAGTCACGGGGGGGGGCTACGAGCAGTACTTC | CASSEVTGGGYEQYF
TRBJ2-7 | . | TRBV4-1 | . | TGCGCCAGCAGCCTAAGGGACCTAGGACACGAGCAGTACTTC | CASSLRDLGHEQYF
TRBJ2-7 | . | TRBV23-1 | TRBD1 | TGCGCCAGCAGTCAATCGACGCAGGGTCCCACAGGGGTCTCCTACGAGCAGTACTTC | CASSQSTQGPTGVSYEQYF
TRBJ2-5 | . | TRBV5-1 | TRBD1 | TGCGCCAGCAGCTTGGGACAGGGGGAAGAGACCCAGTACTTC | CASSLGQGEETQYF
TRBJ2-7 | . | TRBV6-1 | TRBD1 | TGTGCCAGCAGTGACCGCGCGGGGACAGGGACCAACGAGCAGTACTTC | CASSDRAGTGTNEQYF
TRBJ2-2 | . | TRBV30 | TRBD2 | TGTGCCTGTTCTAGCGGGACGGTTACCGGGGAGCTGTTTTTT | CACSSGTVTGELFF
TRBJ1-1 | . | TRBV4-1 | . | TGCGCCAGCAGCCAGGCCCCGTCCACTGAAGCTTTCTTT | CASSQAPSTEAFF
TRBJ2-7 | few | TRBV27 | . | TGTGCCAGCAGTTTACGGGACGGCTCCTACGAGCAGTACTTC | CASSLRDGSYEQYF
TRBJ1-5 | . | TRBV29-1 | TRBD1 | TGCAGCGTTGAACCTCCGGGACAGGGTTTCGATCAGCCCCAGCATTTT | CSVEPPGQGFDQPQHF
TRBJ2-7 | . | TRBV28 | . | TGTGCCAGCAGTTTTGAGGGGGAGAGTGACGAGCAGTACTTC | CASSFEGESDEQYF